Following are 19 T cell receptor beta chains from one sample sequenced in a study of patients and donors after allogeneic stem cell transplantation. Each CDR3 protein gets one entry after TCRdb re-called the RT-PCR reads with MiXCR. The data hold roughly 250,000 distinct CDR3 sequences, with less than 15% observed a single time. The source material was blood, either unsorted or a sorted T cell fraction (not recorded which). The receptor set was obtained from a human donor who was either an allogeneic HSCT recipient or a stem cell or donor lymphocyte infusion donor (not recorded which). It is not recorded whose cells these are; they may come from a transplant donor.

This sequence joins TRBV19 and TRBJ2-3; 10 nucleotides agree with TRBD2. Trimming took 5 bases from V and 2 from J; bases not matched to a gene: 7. The CDR3 runs 16 residues. Germline V gene sequence: CDR1 LNHDA, CDR2 SQIVND (reference sequence). CDR3 nucleotide sequence: TGTGCCAGTAGTTTCTGGACTAGCGGAAACACAGATACGCAGTATTTT. Protein product: CASSFWTSGNTDTQYF.

The chain has TRBV24-1 and TRBJ2-1; TRBD2 might be the D (7 bases). From germline, CDR1 is KGHDR and CDR2 SFDVKD. The V gene lost 9 bases and the J gene lost 2 bases, with 19 bases spanning the gap. The CDR3 runs to 16 residues. The DNA of the CDR3 is TGTGCCACCGCCTACGTGGGGGGGCTCACCTACAATGAGCAGTTCTTC. It translates to CATAYVGGLTYNEQFF.

Many counts were recorded for this clonotype. V usage is TRBV7-2 and J usage is TRBJ2-2; 9 bases align to TRBD1. This CDR3 has 15 amino acids. V was pared by 4 bases and J by 4 bases, with 4 bases of the junction left unmatched. Germline values: CDR1 SGHTA, CDR2 FQGNSA. The CDR3 region is CASSWTGAITGELFF. The CDR3 DNA follows: TGTGCCAGCAGCTGGACAGGGGCCATCACCGGGGAGCTGTTTTTT.

This clonotype was counted at least ten times. The chain employs TRBV7-6 and TRBJ2-7; maybe TRBD1 (5 bases). This CDR3 comprises 14 residues. Germline loops: CDR1 SGHVS, CDR2 FNYEAQ. V gave up 5 bases and J gave up 7 bases, with 18 bases separating them. This chain's CDR3 is CASSHSTASWEQYF. In nucleotides, the CDR3 is TGTGCCAGCAGCCATTCGACAGCTTCTTGGGAGCAGTACTTC.

In the case of this clonotype: An end of the junction does not agree with germline; a read error may underlie this. The chain links TRBV5-1 to TRBJ2-1; the match to TRBD1 covers 12 bases. The CDR3 totals 18 residues. Germline-derived CDR1 and CDR2 are SGHRS and YFSETQ. The CDR3 nucleotides are TGCGCCAGCAGCTTGGCCTCTCCGGGACAGGGGGCCTACAATGAGCATTTCTTC. Translating gives CASSLASPGQGAYNEHFF.

In its sample, this clonotype was seen a few times. J is TRBJ2-1 and V is TRBV29-1; 8 nucleotides match TRBD1. The CDR3 is 15 residues long. With V trimmed by 6 bases and J by 0 bases, 7 bases remained unmatched. CDR1 and CDR2 (germline): SQVTM, ANQGSEA. The CDR3 here is CSVRTGSYSYNEQFF. CDR3 nucleotide sequence: TGCAGCGTCAGGACAGGGTCCTACTCCTACAATGAGCAGTTCTTC.

This clonotype was recorded a few times. The chain joins TRBV6-1 to TRBJ2-1; D uncertain. The CDR3 has 14 amino acids. Germline CDR1 and CDR2: MNHNS and SASEGT. Trimming removed 10 bases at V and 2 bases at J, with 15 bases between. In DNA form, the CDR3 reads TGTGCCATCGGAAGACCCAACGCCTACAATGAGCAGTTCTTC. The encoded protein is CAIGRPNAYNEQFF.

This clonotype appeared many times. This rearrangement joins TRBV7-9 to TRBJ2-2, with unresolved D. The V end was cut by 4 bases, the J end by 5 bases, with 8 bases between. The CDR3 spans 13 residues. Germline values: CDR1 SEHNR, CDR2 FQNEAQ (reference sequence). In DNA form, the CDR3 reads TGTGCCAGCAGCTCACTCTGGACCGGGGAGCTGTTTTTT. It codes for CASSSLWTGELFF.

The chain has TRBV4-3 and TRBJ1-2; D not certain. Trimming pared 0 bases from V and 4 bases from J, leaving 15 bases between. The CDR3 loop spans 16 amino acids. CDR1 LGHNA and CDR2 YSLEER come from the germline V gene. CDR3 in amino acids: CASSQDNRPGSYGYTF. The CDR3 region has the DNA TGCGCCAGCAGCCAAGATAATCGTCCGGGAAGCTATGGCTACACCTTC.

Points on this clonotype: It is unclear where the CDR3 begins or ends on the DNA, so no DNA is shown, and the CDR3 is as TCRdb lists it. The chain links TRBV24-1 to TRBJ2-5; whether TRBD1, the table's D call, matches the DNA was not checked. Termini included, the CDR3 measures 18 amino acids. Germline CDR1 KGHDR, CDR2 SFDVKD. The CDR3 spells CATSDFGSGDVGQETQYF.

The rearrangement links TRBV5-6 to TRBJ2-1; D ambiguous. The CDR3 is made up of 15 amino acids. Germline V gene data show CDR1 as SGHDT and CDR2 as YYEEEE. V lost 6 bases and J lost 5, with 18 bases in between. CDR3 residues: CASIPFTEYDNEQFF. The DNA for the CDR3 is TGTGCCAGCATCCCATTCACCGAGTATGACAATGAGCAGTTCTTC. Together with reference TRBV5-6 and TRBJ2-1, the CDR3 gives the full variable domain: DAGVTQSPTHLIKTRGQQVTLRCSPKSGHDTVSWYQQALGQGPQFIFQYYEEEERQRGNFPDRFSGHQFPNYSSELNVNALLLGDSALYLCASIPFTEYDNEQFFGPGTRLTVL.

In its sample, this clonotype was seen a few times. The rearrangement joins TRBV7-2 to TRBJ1-1; D is unresolved. V lost 1 base and J lost 1, with 7 bases in between. The CDR3 consists of 14 residues. Per the germline V gene, CDR1 is SGHTA and CDR2 is FQGNSA. In nucleotides, the CDR3 is TGTGCCAGCAGCTTAGTAATGGGGAACACTGAAGCTTTCTTT. It translates to CASSLVMGNTEAFF.

In this sample, this clonotype turned up a few times. The chain is built from TRBV12-3 or TRBV12-4 and TRBJ1-5; possibly TRBD1 for D (5 bases). This CDR3 spans 13 amino acids. V lost 0 bases and J 9 bases, leaving 9 bases between the germline ends. The CDR3 here is CASSLANGGPQHF. CDR3 nucleotide sequence: TGTGCCAGCAGTTTAGCGAATGGGGGGCCCCAGCATTTT.

This clonotype appeared a few times. The rearrangement uses TRBV3-1 and TRBJ1-5; the D gene is possibly TRBD1 (6 bases). The CDR3 runs to 14 residues. Germline CDR1 and CDR2: LGHDT and YNNKEL (reference sequence). V lost 4 bases and J lost 5, with 12 bases in between. CDR3 loop: CASSRGRGHQPQHF. CDR3 DNA: TGTGCCAGCAGCCGGGGCAGGGGTCATCAGCCCCAGCATTTT.

At least ten counts were recorded for this clonotype. The chain links TRBV7-2 to TRBJ2-7; D may be TRBD1 (5 bases). Germline-derived CDR1 and CDR2 are SGHTA and FQGNSA. The CDR3 loop spans 13 amino acids. Trimming removed 5 bases from V and 3 bases from J, with 11 bases in between. CDR3: CASSRQRNYEQYF. DNA of the CDR3: TGTGCCAGCAGCCGACAGAGGAACTACGAGCAGTACTTC.

This clonotype was detected only a few times. This sequence joins TRBV9 and TRBJ2-6; D gene ambiguous. Germline CDR1 reads SGDLS; CDR2 reads YYNGEE. Trimming took 7 bases from V and 0 from J, leaving 5 bases between them. The CDR3 has 13 residues. The CDR3 loop is CASQSSGANVLTF. CDR3 nucleotide sequence: TGTGCCAGCCAGAGCTCTGGGGCCAACGTCCTGACTTTC.

This clonotype came up a few times. V gene TRBV4-1 combines with J gene TRBJ2-7; 7 positions match TRBD2. The V gene end was trimmed by 0 bases and the J gene end by 3 bases; junction bases not matched to a gene: 8. The CDR3 runs to 16 residues. Germline V gene lookup returns CDR1 MGHRA and CDR2 YSYEKL. CDR3 sequence (DNA): TGCGCCAGCAGCCAAGAGGCTAGCGGTACCGTCTACGAGCAGTACTTC. Its protein is CASSQEASGTVYEQYF.

J is TRBJ1-2 and V is TRBV30; D gene unclear. The V gene's germline CDR1 is GTSNPN and CDR2 SVGIG (reference sequence). V was cut by 5 bases and J by 8 bases, with 21 bases left in between. There are 14 residues in the CDR3. CDR3 bases: TGTGCCTGGCGCCGAGAGGGAGGCTATGCCGGCTACACCTTC. The encoded protein is CAWRREGGYAGYTF.

The gene calls are TRBV5-1 and TRBJ1-1; no definite D call. The CDR3 covers 14 residues. Germline V gene lookup returns CDR1 SGHRS and CDR2 YFSETQ. V gave up 1 base and J gave up 4 bases, with 11 bases separating them. The CDR3 loop reads CASSLLSRSTEAFF. The DNA for the CDR3 is TGCGCCAGCAGCTTGTTATCCAGGAGCACTGAAGCTTTCTTT.